These 3 T cell receptor beta chains originate from one sample sequenced in a study of OX40 agonist ivuxolimab in advanced cancers. Sequenced by immunoSEQ multiplex PCR; TCRdb stores in-frame clones only, minus some. The profile shows some 64,000 clones, 87% of them singletons. Material: CD4+ or CD8+ T cells sorted from blood, obtained in a trial of the OX40 agonist ivuxolimab. The receptors stem from an adult with an advanced solid tumor such as melanoma, head and neck, liver or kidney cancer.

V gene TRBV5-4 combines with J gene TRBJ2-1; the match to TRBD2 covers 10 bases. The CDR3 length is 15 residues. Unmatched junction bases numbered 8, after V lost 4 bases and J lost 7 bases. From germline, CDR1 is SGHNT and CDR2 YYREEE (reference sequence). The CDR3 region has the DNA TGTGCCAGCAGCATCGAGCGGGGGGGCCCGAATGAGCAGTTCTTC. It encodes CASSIERGGPNEQFF.

The rearrangement links TRBV19 to TRBJ2-2; D possibly matches TRBD1 or TRBD2 (5 bases each). The V gene's germline CDR1 is LNHDA and CDR2 SQIVND (reference sequence). V shed 7 bases and J shed 4 bases, with 13 bases lying between them. The CDR3 has 14 residues. The DNA for the CDR3 is TGTGCCAGTAATCAGGGACGGATCACCGGGGAGCTGTTTTTT. Translated, it gives CASNQGRITGELFF.

For the CDR3, the DNA is TGCGCCAGCAGCCCCGGGACAGGGAAGGGGGGCTATGGCTACACCTTC. Amino acids: CASSPGTGKGGYGYTF. The chain couples TRBV4-3 to TRBJ1-2; TRBD1 matches 9 bases. The CDR3 extends over 16 amino acids. From germline, CDR1 is LGHNA and CDR2 YSLEER. The J segment lost 4 bases and the V segment lost 4 bases, leaving 10 bases of the junction unmatched.